One sample yielded the 16 T cell receptor beta chains listed below, sequenced in a study of blood T cell repertoires in COVID-19. Sequencing was performed with immunoSEQ multiplex PCR; in TCRdb, only in-frame clones are kept and a portion is missing. The profile shows 150,000 to 200,000 clones, under 90% of them singletons. Sequencing was performed on PBMCs or T cells enriched from blood (not recorded which). The source is a woman aged 60-70 years who had recovered from COVID-19.

Comments on this clone: Other DNA sequences in the same sample also yield this CDR3. The J gene is TRBJ1-1, the V gene TRBV29-1; TRBD1 might be the D (5 bases). Germline V CDR1 and CDR2: SQVTM, ANQGSEA. Trimming shortened V by 6 bases and J by 1 base, and 9 bases separated the two germline ends. CDR3 length: 12 residues. This CDR3 reads CSVLTGNTEAFF. CDR3 nucleotide sequence: TGCAGCGTCCTAACAGGGAACACTGAAGCTTTCTTT.

This clone was seen only a few times. CDR3 residues: CSVFRGQETQYF. DNA for the CDR3: TGCAGCGTTTTCAGGGGCCAAGAGACCCAGTACTTC. The chain recombines TRBV29-1 with TRBJ2-5, with D perhaps matching TRBD1 (6 bases). Trimming took 5 bases from V and 1 from J, leaving 8 bases between them. The CDR3 has 12 residues. Per germline, CDR1 SQVTM and CDR2 ANQGSEA.

This sequence joins TRBV7-2 and TRBJ2-5, with unresolved D. Germline-derived CDR1 and CDR2 are SGHTA and FQGNSA. V was trimmed by 5 bases and J by 1 base, leaving 11 bases between them. The CDR3 is 14 residues long. CDR3 in DNA: TGTGCCAGCAGCCCACAGTCAGGCCAAGAGACCCAGTACTTC. Its protein product is CASSPQSGQETQYF.

The CDR3 DNA sequence: TGTGCCAGCAGTGAATTTGTGGGGGCTGTTGAAGCTTTCTTT. It translates to CASSEFVGAVEAFF. V and J are TRBV25-1 and TRBJ1-1; tentatively, D is TRBD1 (6 bases). The germline gives CDR1 MGHDK, CDR2 SYGVNS. Deletions cut 1 base from V and 7 bases from J, with 13 bases between. The CDR3 runs to 14 residues.

DNA of the CDR3: TGTGCCAGCAGTTTCTGGGACAGGGCAAGTGGCTACACCTTC. Amino acids: CASSFWDRASGYTF. The rearrangement links TRBV27 to TRBJ1-2; 9 nucleotides align to TRBD1. The CDR3 is made up of 14 amino acids. Germline CDR1 and CDR2: MNHEY and SMNVEV (reference sequence). The V gene end was trimmed by 3 bases and the J gene end by 7 bases; junction bases not matched to a gene: 6.

The chain recombines TRBV5-1 with TRBJ1-1, with 11 bases fitting TRBD1. V lost 3 bases and J lost 0; bases outside the gene matches: 4. Looked up from germline, CDR1 is SGHRS and CDR2 is YFSETQ. This CDR3 has 16 residues. CDR3 protein: CASSSGTGGMNTEAFF. The CDR3 DNA sequence: TGCGCCAGCAGCTCCGGGACAGGGGGGATGAACACTGAAGCTTTCTTT.

V and J are TRBV5-1 and TRBJ2-5, with 7 bases fitting TRBD2. CDR1 and CDR2 (germline): SGHRS, YFSETQ. V lost 0 bases, J lost 2 bases, and 4 bases stayed unmatched. This CDR3 has 15 residues. This chain's CDR3 is CASSLGSGGQETQYF. The DNA for the CDR3 is TGCGCCAGCAGCTTGGGTTCGGGGGGTCAAGAGACCCAGTACTTC.

The chain links TRBV13 to TRBJ1-4, with D possibly matching TRBD1 (6 bases). The CDR3 sequence is 16 residues long. The V gene's germline CDR1 is PRHDT and CDR2 FYEKMQ (reference sequence). Trimming took off 5 bases at V and 5 bases at J, with 18 bases between the two ends. The CDR3 reads CASSRGGVISNEKLFF. The CDR3 nucleotides read TGTGCCAGCAGCAGGGGGGGCGTTATTTCAAATGAAAAACTGTTTTTT.

The chain couples TRBV9 to TRBJ2-3; TRBD2 matches 8 bases. The CDR3 has 15 amino acids. The junction had 5 bases not matched to a gene; V was cut back by 4 bases and J by 1 base. In germline, CDR1 is SGDLS, CDR2 YYNGEE. CDR3 loop: CASSPISGGTDTQYF. As DNA, the CDR3 is TGTGCCAGCAGCCCCATTAGCGGGGGCACAGATACGCAGTATTTT. The full variable domain, its missing parts supplied by reference TRBV9 and TRBJ2-3, is DSGVTQTPKHLITATGQRVTLRCSPRSGDLSVYWYQQSLDQGLQFLIQYYNGEERAKGNILERFSAQQFPDLHSELNLSSLELGDSALYFCASSPISGGTDTQYFGPGTRLTVL.

The CDR3 coding sequence is TGTGCCAGCAGTCCGCGACAGGGCAACACCGGGGAGCTGTTTTTT. Translating gives CASSPRQGNTGELFF. This chain connects TRBV6-5 to TRBJ2-2; TRBD1 matches at 7 bases. Germline CDR1 is MNHEY and CDR2 is SVGAGI. Germline trimming cut 5 bases from V and 2 bases from J; bases unmatched to any gene: 5. This CDR3 contains 15 residues.

The rearrangement links TRBV5-8 to TRBJ1-5; D remains ambiguous. Germline CDR1 SGHTS, CDR2 YDEGEE. V was trimmed by 2 bases and J by 0 bases, leaving 9 bases between them. The length of the CDR3 is 15 residues. CDR3: CASSFSQNSNQPQHF. The CDR3 nucleotides read TGTGCCAGCAGCTTTTCACAGAATAGCAATCAGCCCCAGCATTTT.

This chain connects TRBV9 to TRBJ2-3; maybe TRBD2 (5 bases). The CDR3 extends over 14 amino acids. From germline, CDR1 is SGDLS and CDR2 YYNGEE. V was trimmed by 0 bases and J by 6 bases, leaving 11 bases between them. The CDR3, as DNA: TGTGCCAGCAGCGTAGCTAGCAGCCTCGATACGCAGTATTTT. The encoded protein is CASSVASSLDTQYF. Supplemented by reference TRBV9 and TRBJ2-3, the full variable domain reads DSGVTQTPKHLITATGQRVTLRCSPRSGDLSVYWYQQSLDQGLQFLIQYYNGEERAKGNILERFSAQQFPDLHSELNLSSLELGDSALYFCASSVASSLDTQYFGPGTRLTVL.

The CDR3, as DNA: TGCGCCAGCAGCGCGACGGGGAATAGCAATCAGCCCCAGCATTTT. Its translation is CASSATGNSNQPQHF. The V call is TRBV5-1, the J call TRBJ1-5, with D unresolved. CDR1 SGHRS and CDR2 YFSETQ come from the germline V gene. This CDR3 is built from 15 residues. The ends were cut back, 4 bases at V and 0 bases at J, with 11 bases in the middle.

CDR3 nucleotide sequence: TGCGCCAGCAGCCCCTCCGGACTAACTAACACCGGGGAGCTGTTTTTT. It translates to CASSPSGLTNTGELFF. This chain connects TRBV5-1 to TRBJ2-2, with D perhaps TRBD2 (6 bases). Trimming took off 4 bases at V and 2 bases at J, with 15 bases between the two ends. The CDR3 sequence is 16 residues long. Germline CDR1 is SGHRS and CDR2 is YFSETQ. Together with reference TRBV5-1 and TRBJ2-2, the CDR3 gives the full variable domain: KAGVTQTPRYLIKTRGQQVTLSCSPISGHRSVSWYQQTPGQGLQFLFEYFSETQRNKGNFPGRFSGRQFSNSRSEMNVSTLELGDSALYLCASSPSGLTNTGELFFGEGSRLTVL.

This clone was seen only once. V is TRBV28 and J is TRBJ2-7, with a weak D call TRBD1 (5 bases). This CDR3 is 11 amino acids long. The V end was cut by 6 bases, the J end by 4 bases, with 7 bases between. The germline V gene has CDR1 MDHEN and CDR2 SYDVKM. The CDR3 loop is CASSPGYEQYF. The CDR3 DNA sequence: TGTGCCAGCAGCCCAGGGTACGAGCAGTACTTC.

The V gene is TRBV3-1 (or the pseudogene TRBV3-2), the J gene TRBJ1-4; D possibly corresponds to TRBD1 (5 bases). This CDR3 has 15 residues. V lost 4 bases and J 6 bases, leaving 15 bases between the germline ends. Germline V gene lookup returns CDR1 LGHDT and CDR2 YNNKEL (reference sequence). Here the CDR3 reads CASSRRGGEYEKLFF. The DNA of the CDR3 is TGTGCCAGCAGCCGCCGGGGGGGGGAATATGAAAAACTGTTTTTT.